This is a list of T cell receptor beta chains from one sample in a study of blood T cell repertoires in COVID-19. Profiling relied on immunoSEQ multiplex PCR, and the TCRdb table lists in-frame clones only, not all of them. The sample lists about 72,000 clones; approximately 90% were seen once. Sequencing input: peripheral blood. These receptors were taken from a woman between 55 and 75 years old with active COVID-19. CDR3s leave out the opening cysteine and the closing phenylalanine or tryptophan.

TRBJ2-3 | TRBV9 | 13 | ASSVGLAGTDTQY
TRBJ1-2 | TRBV7-6 | 13 | ASSLVPGGNYGYT
TRBJ2-1 | TRBV10-3 | 13 | AISDHTSGIGEQF
TRBJ1-4 | TRBV2 | 13 | ASNRAANLGEKLF
TRBJ2-3 | TRBV19 | 15 | ASSSPLAGVFADTQY
TRBJ1-4 | TRBV3-1/TRBV3-2 | 12 | ASSPPATNEKLF
TRBJ1-5 | TRBV6-5 | 13 | ASSYSRDSNQPQH
TRBJ2-5 | TRBV4-1 | 18 | ASSRLYRPGLAGGQETQY
TRBJ1-6 | TRBV7-6 | 13 | ASSSGRQANSPLH
TRBJ2-2 | TRBV5-1 | 13 | ASSTRGENTGELF
TRBJ2-7 | TRBV12-3/TRBV12-4 | 10 | ASSLGTTEQY
TRBJ2-1 | TRBV7-2 | 13 | ASSLKPTGPLEQF
TRBJ2-1 | TRBV25-1 | 14 | ASSEYLAGVGHEQF
TRBJ1-6 | TRBV9 | 12 | ASSGGQHNSPLH
TRBJ2-7 | TRBV28 | 13 | ASSTTTGRSGEQY
TRBJ1-1 | TRBV19 | 11 | ASSQTGNTEAF
TRBJ2-6 | TRBV5-6 | 13 | ASSLDPSGANVLT
TRBJ2-2 | TRBV6-5 | 13 | ASSSYNRGAGELF
TRBJ2-3 | TRBV5-8 | 15 | ASSPGSHPPDTDTQY
TRBJ1-2 | TRBV12-3/TRBV12-4 | 9 | ASSGERGYT
TRBJ1-4 | TRBV19 | 13 | ASSVYRGGDEKLF
TRBJ2-7 | TRBV28 | 13 | ASSLPAGVLNEQY
TRBJ2-1 | TRBV28 | 13 | ASSLAGQGRGEQF
TRBJ2-5 | TRBV5-4 | 11 | ASSSRVQETQY
TRBJ2-3 | TRBV19 | 16 | ASRKDSPATTSTDTQY
TRBJ2-5 | TRBV6-1 | 14 | ASSEGLAGTYGAQY
TRBJ2-5 | TRBV7-9 | 11 | ASSWTSQETQY
TRBJ2-3 | TRBV3-1/TRBV3-2 | 13 | ASSHLITSTDTQY
TRBJ2-7 | TRBV18 | 11 | ASSLVVAYEQY
TRBJ1-4 | TRBV21-1 | 10 | ASSKVGEKLF
TRBJ1-2 | TRBV7-9 | 13 | ASSPQTTQGEGYT
TRBJ2-2 | TRBV3-1/TRBV3-2 | 12 | ASRNRVNTGELF
TRBJ2-1 | TRBV18 | 12 | ASSPQRPLLEQF
TRBJ2-7 | TRBV7-9 | 12 | ASSSSGLPYEQY
TRBJ1-1 | TRBV6-5 | 13 | ASKGQGAGNTEAF
TRBJ2-1 | TRBV7-7 | 13 | ASSLAGGGPNEQF
TRBJ2-3 | TRBV4-1 | 11 | ASSPRTGDTQY
TRBJ2-1 | TRBV18 | 14 | ASSPLQARSYNEQF
TRBJ2-1 | TRBV6-5 | 13 | ASKRQAVHYNEQF
TRBJ1-6 | TRBV14 | 14 | ASSQSQGGIGSPLH
TRBJ2-7 | TRBV6-6 | 11 | ASSYDGTREQY
TRBJ2-7 | TRBV7-2 | 11 | ASSVAATYEQY
TRBJ1-2 | TRBV21-1 | 13 | ASSKEGYSNYGYT
TRBJ2-2 | TRBV4-2 | 13 | ASRSWERASGELF
TRBJ2-1 | TRBV27 | 12 | ASSLGASYNEQF
TRBJ1-4 | TRBV15 | 13 | ATSGTGAGNEKLF
TRBJ1-1 | TRBV5-5 | 14 | ASSLFQGLGNTEAF
TRBJ2-1 | TRBV3-1/TRBV3-2 | 14 | ASSQDLAGFYNEQF
TRBJ2-1 | TRBV10-3 | 13 | AISESSGSGDEQF
TRBJ2-1 | TRBV12-3/TRBV12-4 | 11 | ASSSGARNEQF
TRBJ1-1 | TRBV4-1 | 14 | ASSHPRGQPNTEAF
TRBJ2-1 | TRBV5-4 | 11 | ASSLWDGAEQF
TRBJ2-3 | TRBV28 | 12 | ASSLSGGGDTQY
TRBJ2-3 | TRBV6-5 | 13 | ASRPLAGGVDTQY
TRBJ2-5 | TRBV18 | 12 | ASSPSGGQETQY
TRBJ1-2 | TRBV7-9 | 12 | ASSLGTGIQGYT
TRBJ2-1 | TRBV4-2 | 13 | ASSQDLTVRAEQF
TRBJ1-1 | TRBV19 | 12 | ASSTLRARTEAF